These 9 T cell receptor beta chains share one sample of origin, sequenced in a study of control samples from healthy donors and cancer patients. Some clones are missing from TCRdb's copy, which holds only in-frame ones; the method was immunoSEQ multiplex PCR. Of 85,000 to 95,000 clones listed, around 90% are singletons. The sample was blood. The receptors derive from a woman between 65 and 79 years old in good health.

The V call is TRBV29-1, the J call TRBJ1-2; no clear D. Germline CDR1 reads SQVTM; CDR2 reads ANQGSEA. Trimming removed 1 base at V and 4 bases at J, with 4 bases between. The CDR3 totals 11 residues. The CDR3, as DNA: TGCAGCGTTGAAGGACCCTATGGCTACACCTTC. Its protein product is CSVEGPYGYTF.

CDR3 sequence reads: CASSYSAGKGTEAFF. The CDR3 region has the DNA TGTGCCAGCAGTTACAGCGCCGGGAAAGGCACTGAAGCTTTCTTT. The gene calls are TRBV6-5 and TRBJ1-1, with no clear D. CDR1 MNHEY and CDR2 SVGAGI come from the germline V gene. The V end lost 2 bases, the J end lost 4 bases, and 14 bases lay between the germline ends. The CDR3 sequence is 15 residues long.

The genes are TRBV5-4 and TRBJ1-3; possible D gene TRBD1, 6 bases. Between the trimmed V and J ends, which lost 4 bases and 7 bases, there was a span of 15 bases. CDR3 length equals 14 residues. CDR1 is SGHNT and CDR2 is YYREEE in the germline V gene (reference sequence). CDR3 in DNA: TGTGCCAGCAGCCTGGACCGAGGGGGGAACACCATATATTTT. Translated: CASSLDRGGNTIYF.

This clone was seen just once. The chain's CDR3 is CASSVDRANYGYTF. The CDR3 nucleotides read TGTGCCAGCAGTGTTGACAGGGCTAACTATGGCTACACCTTC. The V call is TRBV2, the J call TRBJ1-2; 7 nucleotides match TRBD1. In germline, CDR1 is SNHLY, CDR2 FYNNEI. The length of the CDR3 is 14 residues. V shed 4 bases, J shed 0 bases, and the junction held 2 bases outside the gene matches.

CDR3 nucleotide sequence: TGTGCCAGCAGCTTAGGGTCTAGCGGGGGGCAACGGTACCAAGAGACCCAGTACTTC. This translates into CASSLGSSGGQRYQETQYF. This chain links TRBV7-9 with TRBJ2-5; 11 bases line up with TRBD2. The CDR3 runs 19 residues. The germline gives CDR1 SEHNR, CDR2 FQNEAQ (reference sequence). With 1 base clipped from V and 0 bases from J, the junction kept 10 bases outside the gene matches.

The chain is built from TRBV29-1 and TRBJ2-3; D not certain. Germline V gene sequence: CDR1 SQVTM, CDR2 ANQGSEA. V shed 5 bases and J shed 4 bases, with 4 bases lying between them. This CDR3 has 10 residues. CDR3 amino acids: CSVHSDTQYF. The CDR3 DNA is TGCAGCGTTCATTCAGATACGCAGTATTTT.

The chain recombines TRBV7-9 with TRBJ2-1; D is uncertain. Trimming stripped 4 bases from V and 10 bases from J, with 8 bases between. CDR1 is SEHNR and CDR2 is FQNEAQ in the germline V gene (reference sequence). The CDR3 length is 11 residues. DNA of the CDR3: TGTGCCAGCAGCTCCCGCGGCGAGCAGTTCTTC. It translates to CASSSRGEQFF.

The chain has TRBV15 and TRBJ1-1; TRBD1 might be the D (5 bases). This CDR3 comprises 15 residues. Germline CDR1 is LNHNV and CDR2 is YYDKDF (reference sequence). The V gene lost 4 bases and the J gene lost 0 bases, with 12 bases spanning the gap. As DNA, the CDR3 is TGTGCCACCAGCACCCGGGGCATAATGAACACTGAAGCTTTCTTT. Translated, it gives CATSTRGIMNTEAFF.

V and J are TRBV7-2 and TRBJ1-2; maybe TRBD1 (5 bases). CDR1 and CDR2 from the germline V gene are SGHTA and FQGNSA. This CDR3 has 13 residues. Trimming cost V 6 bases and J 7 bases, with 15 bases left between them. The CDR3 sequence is CASSYDSGAGYTF. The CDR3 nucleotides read TGTGCCAGCAGTTACGACAGTGGGGCTGGCTACACCTTC.